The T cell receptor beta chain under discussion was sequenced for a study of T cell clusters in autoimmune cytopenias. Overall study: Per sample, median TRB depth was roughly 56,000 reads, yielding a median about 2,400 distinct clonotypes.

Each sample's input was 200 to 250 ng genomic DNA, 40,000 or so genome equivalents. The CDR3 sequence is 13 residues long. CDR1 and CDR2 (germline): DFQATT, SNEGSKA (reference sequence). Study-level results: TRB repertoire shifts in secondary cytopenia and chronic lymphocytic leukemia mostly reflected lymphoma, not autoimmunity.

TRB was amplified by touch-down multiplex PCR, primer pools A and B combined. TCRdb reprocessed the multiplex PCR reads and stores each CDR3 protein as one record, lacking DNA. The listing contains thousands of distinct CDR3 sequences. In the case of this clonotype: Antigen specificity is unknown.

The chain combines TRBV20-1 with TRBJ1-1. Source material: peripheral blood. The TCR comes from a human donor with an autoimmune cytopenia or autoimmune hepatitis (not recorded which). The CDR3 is CSARDQKNTEAFF.